This is a list of T cell receptor delta chains from one sample in a study of Vδ1+ human thymocytes. TCRdb re-processed the multiplex PCR reads via CATT. The profile shows some 55,000 delta-chain clones, about 15% of them singletons. Sequencing used Vdelta1+ gamma-delta thymocytes from the thymus. The receptors here all came from a boy under two years old who had congenital heart surgery. Both conserved end residues are part of each CDR3. Rows may omit the clone size; those that give it use once, few, many or a size class.

v_call: TRDV1
cdr3_length: 15
clone_size: few
cdr3_aa: CALGERTTLTAQLFF

v_call: TRDV1
cdr3_length: 16
clone_size: few
cdr3_aa: CALGVIPGVLLDKLIF

v_call: TRDV1
cdr3_length: 17
clone_size: few
cdr3_aa: CALGELPLWIRDDKLIF

v_call: TRDV1
cdr3_length: 15
clone_size: few
cdr3_aa: CALGEWPYGGDKLIF

v_call: TRDV1
cdr3_length: 20
clone_size: NA
cdr3_aa: CALGENWAGGYNPYTDKLIF

v_call: TRDV1
cdr3_length: 16
clone_size: few
cdr3_aa: CALGELSGGSTDKLIF

v_call: TRDV1
cdr3_length: 21
clone_size: NA
cdr3_aa: CALGELSAADPLTTYTDKLIF

v_call: TRDV1
cdr3_length: 21
clone_size: NA
cdr3_aa: CALGPYPPILVLGMYTDKLIF

v_call: TRDV1
cdr3_length: 18
clone_size: few
cdr3_aa: CALGELDHWGPYTDKLIF

v_call: TRDV1
cdr3_length: 17
clone_size: once
cdr3_aa: CALGPGSWRLHTDKLIF

v_call: TRDV1
cdr3_length: 17
clone_size: NA
cdr3_aa: CALGESRLPGRIVKLIF

v_call: TRDV2
cdr3_length: 18
clone_size: many
cdr3_aa: CACDSWGPSWTYTDKLIF

v_call: TRDV1
cdr3_length: 18
clone_size: NA
cdr3_aa: CALGERADWGIHTDKLIF

v_call: TRDV1
cdr3_length: 23
clone_size: few
cdr3_aa: CALGEPAASSPGGYRAYTDKLIF

v_call: TRDV1
cdr3_length: 22
clone_size: NA
cdr3_aa: CALGDTYLPKLLGVPFTDKLIF

v_call: TRDV1
cdr3_length: 22
clone_size: NA
cdr3_aa: CALGDYFRSSSLGDINTDKLIF